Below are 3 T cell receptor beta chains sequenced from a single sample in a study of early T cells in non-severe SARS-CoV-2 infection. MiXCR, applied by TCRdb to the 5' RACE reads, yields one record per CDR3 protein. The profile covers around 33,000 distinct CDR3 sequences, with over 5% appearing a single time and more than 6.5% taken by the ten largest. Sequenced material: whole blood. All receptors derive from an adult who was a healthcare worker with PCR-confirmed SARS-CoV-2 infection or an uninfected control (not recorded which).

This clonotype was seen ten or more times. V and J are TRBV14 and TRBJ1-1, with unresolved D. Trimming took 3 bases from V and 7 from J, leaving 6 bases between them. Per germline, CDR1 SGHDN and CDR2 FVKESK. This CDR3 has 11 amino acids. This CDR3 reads CASSHVREAFF. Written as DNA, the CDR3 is TGTGCCAGCAGCCACGTCCGTGAAGCTTTCTTT.

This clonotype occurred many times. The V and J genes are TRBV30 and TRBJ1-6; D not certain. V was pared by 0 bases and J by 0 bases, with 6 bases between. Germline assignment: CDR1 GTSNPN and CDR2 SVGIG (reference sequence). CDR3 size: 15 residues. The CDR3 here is CAWSVGISYNSPLHF. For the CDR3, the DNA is TGTGCCTGGAGTGTGGGCATCTCCTATAATTCACCCCTCCACTTT.

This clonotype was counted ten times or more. CDR3 amino acids: CASSLALAGQSPNEQFF. CDR3 DNA sequence: TGTGCCAGCAGCTTAGCGCTGGCGGGTCAAAGTCCCAATGAGCAGTTCTTC. The J gene is TRBJ2-1, the V gene TRBV7-9, with a tentative D call TRBD2 (5 bases). This CDR3 contains 17 residues. Germline V CDR1 and CDR2: SEHNR, FQNEAQ (reference sequence). V shed 0 bases and J shed 6 bases, with 18 bases lying between them.